The rows below give T cell receptor beta chains drawn from one sample of a study of technical replicates of blood from a handful of donors. This table comes from immunoSEQ multiplex PCR, and its TCRdb copy is limited to in-frame clones, with some not included. Here the sample spans tens of thousands of clones, 91% being singletons. The specimen was T cells isolated from PBMCs. The receptor source for this set is a human donor in good health. Some clones in this sample may be carry-over from other donors' samples. CDR3s include the opening cysteine and the closing phenylalanine or tryptophan. The D gene is left open where the match is weak. A row's size may be missing; if present it is once, few, many or a size class.

.	TRBV7-3	few	TRBJ2-1	CASSSQGAGHREQFF	TGTGCCAGCAGTTCCCAGGGAGCGGGCCACAGGGAGCAGTTCTTC
TRBD2	TRBV7-2	.	TRBJ2-1	CASSSLAGTNNEQFF	TGTGCCAGCAGCTCGTTAGCGGGGACAAACAATGAGCAGTTCTTC
.	TRBV10-3	.	TRBJ2-7	CAISQGGYEQYF	TGTGCCATCAGTCAGGGAGGCTACGAGCAGTACTTC
TRBD1	TRBV6-5	once	TRBJ2-3	CASSYGTGTATQYF	TGTGCCAGCAGTTATGGGACAGGGACGGCTACGCAGTATTTT
.	TRBV7-8	.	TRBJ1-1	CASSYSRDTEAFF	TGTGCCAGCAGCTATAGCCGGGACACTGAAGCTTTCTTT
.	TRBV27	.	TRBJ2-7	CASSTLGGEQYF	TGTGCCAGCAGTACCCTAGGGGGCGAGCAGTACTTC
.	TRBV7-9	.	TRBJ2-2	CASSSRDSNTGELFF	TGTGCCAGCAGCTCCCGGGATTCGAACACCGGGGAGCTGTTTTTT
.	TRBV5-6	.	TRBJ2-3	CASSFRATDTQYF	TGTGCCAGCAGCTTCAGGGCTACAGATACGCAGTATTTT
TRBD1	TRBV5-1	.	TRBJ1-5	CASSFTGTANQPQHF	TGCGCCAGCAGCTTTACCGGGACAGCTAATCAGCCCCAGCATTTT
.	TRBV5-4	.	TRBJ2-5	CASSGGETQYF	TGTGCCAGCAGCGGGGGGGAGACCCAGTACTTC
.	TRBV11-2	.	TRBJ2-7	CASSLPGYEQYF	TGTGCCAGCAGCTTACCGGGCTACGAGCAGTACTTC
.	TRBV7-9	few	TRBJ1-4	CASSLNTGSEKLFF	TGTGCCAGCAGCTTGAACACAGGGAGTGAAAAACTGTTTTTT
TRBD1	TRBV27	.	TRBJ2-1	CASSPGTGGLEQFF	TGTGCCAGCAGTCCCGGGACAGGGGGATTAGAGCAGTTCTTC
TRBD1	TRBV5-4	.	TRBJ2-7	CASSLGTASYEQYF	TGTGCCAGCAGCTTAGGGACAGCCTCCTACGAGCAGTACTTC
.	TRBV29-1	once	TRBJ2-1	CSGATGEGQFF	TGCAGCGGGGCGACAGGGGAGGGGCAGTTCTTC
.	TRBV7-8	.	TRBJ1-1	CASSDGQMNTEAFF	TGTGCCAGCAGCGATGGACAGATGAACACTGAAGCTTTCTTT
.	TRBV19	.	TRBJ2-7	CASRSGGPPYEQYF	TGTGCCAGCCGGTCCGGGGGACCGCCCTACGAGCAGTACTTC
.	TRBV29-1	.	TRBJ2-5	CSVMVPRGTQYF	TGCAGCGTGATGGTCCCCAGGGGGACCCAGTACTTC
TRBD2	TRBV27	.	TRBJ2-1	CASSSFGLAGGPYNEQFF	TGTGCCAGCAGTTCATTTGGACTAGCGGGAGGCCCGTACAATGAGCAGTTCTTC
TRBD1	TRBV9	.	TRBJ1-2	CASSGRGQGTNYGYTF	TGTGCCAGCAGCGGACGAGGACAGGGGACTAACTATGGCTACACCTTC
TRBD2	TRBV30	.	TRBJ2-7	CASGANGYEQYF	TGTGCCAGCGGGGCTAACGGCTACGAGCAGTACTTC
.	TRBV6-4	.	TRBJ1-2	CASSDYAGVHGYTF	TGTGCCAGCAGTGACTACGCCGGGGTCCATGGCTACACCTTC
.	TRBV19	.	TRBJ2-5	CASSISGGGGETQYF	TGTGCCAGTAGTATTAGCGGAGGTGGCGGGGAGACCCAGTACTTC
TRBD1	TRBV7-2	.	TRBJ1-2	CASQGQNYDGYTF	TGTGCCAGCCAGGGACAGAACTACGATGGCTACACCTTC
.	TRBV2	.	TRBJ2-7	CASSDPGSSYEQYF	TGTGCCAGCAGTGACCCGGGGTCGTCCTACGAGCAGTACTTC
TRBD2	TRBV2	.	TRBJ2-1	CAKVSGRAYNEQFF	TGTGCCAAAGTGAGCGGGAGGGCCTACAATGAGCAGTTCTTC
.	TRBV19	.	TRBJ2-1	CASSISPRRNEQFF	TGTGCCAGTAGTATCTCCCCTAGGAGGAATGAGCAGTTCTTC
TRBD2	TRBV7-8	.	TRBJ2-3	CASRPDGEREGQRDTQYF	TGTGCCAGCAGACCAGACGGCGAGCGGGAGGGCCAAAGGGATACGCAGTATTTT
TRBD1	TRBV5-1	.	TRBJ1-2	CASRGQGAGYTF	TGCGCCAGCAGGGGACAGGGGGCTGGCTACACCTTC
TRBD1	TRBV11-2	.	TRBJ1-1	CASSLGQGVVEAFF	TGTGCCAGCAGCTTAGGACAGGGGGTCGTTGAAGCTTTCTTT
.	TRBV7-9	.	TRBJ2-5	CASSLMTTTVRLYF	TGTGCCAGCAGCTTAATGACGACGACAGTGAGGCTTTACTTC
.	TRBV6-1	.	TRBJ1-4	CASSARFPDEKLFF	TGTGCCAGCAGTGCCAGATTCCCTGATGAAAAACTGTTTTTT
TRBD2	TRBV9	.	TRBJ2-3	CASSVLAGLTDTQYF	TGTGCCAGCAGCGTACTAGCGGGACTGACAGATACGCAGTATTTT
.	TRBV19	once	TRBJ2-1	CASSIAGREQFF	TGTGCCAGTAGTATAGCAGGCCGTGAGCAGTTCTTC
TRBD2	TRBV27	.	TRBJ2-1	CASSIPGLAGYNEQFF	TGTGCCAGCAGTATACCCGGACTAGCGGGCTACAATGAGCAGTTCTTC
TRBD1	TRBV7-9	.	TRBJ1-4	CASSLATGGTNEKLFF	TGTGCCAGCAGCTTAGCCACAGGGGGCACTAATGAAAAACTGTTTTTT
.	TRBV2	.	TRBJ2-1	CASSEWAINNEQFF	TGTGCCAGCAGTGAGTGGGCCATAAACAATGAGCAGTTCTTC
TRBD1	TRBV29-1	.	TRBJ2-3	CSVEETGDTQYF	TGCAGCGTTGAAGAGACAGGGGATACGCAGTATTTT
TRBD2	TRBV7-2	.	TRBJ2-1	CATKRTSGNSFYNEQFF	TGTGCCACAAAAAGGACTAGCGGGAATTCATTCTACAATGAGCAGTTCTTC
.	TRBV6-5	.	TRBJ1-3	CASPTSYSGNTIYF	TGTGCCAGCCCGACATCTTACTCTGGAAACACCATATATTTT
TRBD1	TRBV5-1	.	TRBJ2-1	CASSLDRGEDEQFF	TGCGCCAGCAGCTTGGACAGGGGAGAGGATGAGCAGTTCTTC
.	TRBV28	once	TRBJ2-2	CASSRDITNTGELFF	TGTGCCAGCAGCCGAGACATAACGAACACCGGGGAGCTGTTTTTT
.	TRBV7-9	.	TRBJ2-2	CASSQVHQGTGELFF	TGTGCCAGCAGCCAAGTACACCAGGGTACCGGGGAGCTGTTTTTT
.	TRBV7-3	once	TRBJ2-1	CASSSSGLADSRNEQFF	TGTGCCAGCAGCTCCTCGGGGCTAGCGGACAGTCGGAATGAGCAGTTCTTC
TRBD2	TRBV9	.	TRBJ2-2	CASSVRLAGNTGELFF	TGTGCCAGCAGCGTAAGGCTAGCGGGTAACACCGGGGAGCTGTTTTTT
TRBD1	TRBV5-1	.	TRBJ2-3	CASSARDRGADTQYF	TGCGCCAGCAGCGCCCGGGACAGAGGCGCAGATACGCAGTATTTT
.	TRBV14	.	TRBJ2-2	CASSQAQYTGELFF	TGTGCCAGCAGCCAAGCACAGTACACCGGGGAGCTGTTTTTT
.	TRBV7-8	once	TRBJ1-1	CASSLAGRGTEAFF	TGTGCCAGCAGCCTAGCGGGGAGGGGCACTGAAGCTTTCTTT
.	TRBV19	.	TRBJ2-3	CASSISMGVQLYF	TGTGCCAGTAGTATTAGTATGGGCGTTCAATTGTATTTT
.	TRBV30	.	TRBJ1-4	CAWEYYEKLFF	TGTGCCTGGGAGTATTATGAAAAACTGTTTTTT